The clone carrying this T cell receptor beta chain was recorded once. CDR3 length: 19 residues. Germline V lookup: CDR1 SEHNR, CDR2 FQNEAQ (reference sequence). J was trimmed by 5 bases and V by 0 bases; bases with no gene match: 10. Original processing methods: Estimation of nucleated cell counts relied on the amplification of reference gene primers. Method: immunoSEQ multiplex PCR; TCRdb's copy keeps in-frame clones and lacks some. V, J and clone size reflect that table, while D and trimming were determined from the DNA. The sample lists roughly 76,000 clones, 87% occurring once. These data come from a study of blood T cell repertoires in COVID-19. Across the study: COVID-19 samples collected from the United States, Italy and Spain covered acute and convalescent phases.

The sequencing sample was made of peripheral blood. This TCR was sampled from an elderly woman with active or convalescent COVID-19. The V gene is TRBV7-9, the J gene TRBJ2-1; the match to TRBD2 covers 13 bases. The CDR3 here is CASSLARTGTSGGDNEQFF. The CDR3 coding sequence is TGTGCCAGCAGCTTAGCGAGAACCGGAACTAGCGGGGGGGACAATGAGCAGTTCTTC.